Here is one T cell receptor beta chain with its context. Its antigen is not known. This sample is part of a study of shared clonotypes between healthy human individuals. Study results and limitations: Naive subsets tended to show greater estimated richness than memory subsets. In contrast to clonotypes shared by all four donors, non-shared clonotypes had lower generation probabilities.

Adult donors, all healthy and HIV-negative, had no recent acute infections or vaccinations. Among the donors, all were Caucasian adults who lived in Nashville, Tennessee. Method: immunoSEQ multiplex PCR; TCRdb's copy keeps in-frame clones and lacks some. The sample lists roughly 320,000 clones, roughly 91% occurring once. Trimming took 4 bases from V and 3 from J, leaving 16 bases between them. Germline lookup yields CDR1 MDHEN and CDR2 SYDVKM. The CDR3 has 16 amino acids. This receptor was taken from a man younger than 30 in good health. The sequenced sample was memory CD8+ T cells sorted from blood. The subset: CD45RO+ cells pooled with CCR7-negative TemRA cells. The chain is built from TRBV28 and TRBJ2-4, with a weak D call TRBD1 (7 bases). CDR3 coding DNA: TGTGCCAGCAGTTCCATTCCCCAGGGGGGCAAAAACATTCAGTACTTC. This codes for CASSSIPQGGKNIQYF.